The entry below describes one T cell receptor (beta chain). Profiling relied on immunoSEQ multiplex PCR, and the TCRdb table lists in-frame clones only, not all of them. In the table there are about half a million clones, 70% to 90% of which are singletons. This CDR3 has 11 residues. Germline CDR1 reads MNHEY; CDR2 reads SMNVEV (reference sequence). Deletions cut 3 bases from V and 8 bases from J, with 6 bases between. These data belong to a study of blood T cell repertoires in COVID-19. Overall study: Sites across the United States, Italy and Spain contributed samples from acute and convalescent COVID-19. PBMCs, B-cell-depleted T cells, or T cells were the source of the cDNA or gDNA that made up the material.

This receptor was identified in a human donor in a cohort sampled during active COVID-19. The V gene is TRBV27, the J gene TRBJ2-3, with D unresolved. Sequencing was done on a sample of peripheral blood. CDR3 amino acids: CASSFILTQYF. The CDR3 DNA follows: TGTGCCAGCAGTTTTATCCTTACGCAGTATTTT.